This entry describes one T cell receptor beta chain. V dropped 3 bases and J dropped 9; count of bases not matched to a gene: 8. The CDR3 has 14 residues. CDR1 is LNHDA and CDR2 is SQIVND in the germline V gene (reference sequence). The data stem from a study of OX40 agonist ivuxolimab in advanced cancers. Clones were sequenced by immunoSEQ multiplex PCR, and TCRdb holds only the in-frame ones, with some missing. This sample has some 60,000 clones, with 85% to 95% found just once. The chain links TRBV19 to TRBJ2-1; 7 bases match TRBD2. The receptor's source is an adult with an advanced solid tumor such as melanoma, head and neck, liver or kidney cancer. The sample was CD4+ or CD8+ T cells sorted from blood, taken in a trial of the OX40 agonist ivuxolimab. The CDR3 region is CASSMAGASSEQFF. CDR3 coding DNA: TGTGCCAGTAGTATGGCGGGAGCATCTTCTGAGCAGTTCTTC.